This T cell receptor beta chain was profiled in a study of OX40 agonist ivuxolimab in advanced cancers. V was pared by 3 bases and J by 4 bases, with 12 bases between. The CDR3 runs 15 residues. Germline lookup yields CDR1 MNHEY and CDR2 SMNVEV (reference sequence). Only in-frame clones appear in the TCRdb table, and some are missing; sequencing was by immunoSEQ multiplex PCR. The data show roughly 80,000 clones, about 92% seen once. This chain links TRBV27 with TRBJ2-2; a possible D gene is TRBD1 (6 bases). Sequences were derived from CD4+ or CD8+ T cells sorted from blood, sampled in a trial of the OX40 agonist ivuxolimab. The sequence came from an adult with an advanced solid tumor such as melanoma, head and neck, liver or kidney cancer. The chain's CDR3 is CASSFTRGITGELFF. The CDR3 nucleotides read TGTGCCAGCAGTTTTACCAGGGGCATCACCGGGGAGCTGTTTTTT.